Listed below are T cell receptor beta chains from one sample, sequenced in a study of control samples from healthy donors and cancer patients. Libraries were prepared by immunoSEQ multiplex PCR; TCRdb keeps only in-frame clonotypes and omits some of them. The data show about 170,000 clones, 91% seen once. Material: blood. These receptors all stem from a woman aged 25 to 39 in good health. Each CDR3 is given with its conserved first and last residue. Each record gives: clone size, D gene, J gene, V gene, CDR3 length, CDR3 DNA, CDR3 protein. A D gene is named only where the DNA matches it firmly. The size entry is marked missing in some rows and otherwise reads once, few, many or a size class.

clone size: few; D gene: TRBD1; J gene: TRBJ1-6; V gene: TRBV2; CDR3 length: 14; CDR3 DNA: TGTGCCACCCCCCGACAGGGGGGAAATTCACCCCTCCACTTT; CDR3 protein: CATPRQGGNSPLHF
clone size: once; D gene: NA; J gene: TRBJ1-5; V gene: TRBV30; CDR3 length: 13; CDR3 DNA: TGTGCCTGGACCCCAGGGGCCATTCAGCCCCAGCATTTT; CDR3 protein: CAWTPGAIQPQHF
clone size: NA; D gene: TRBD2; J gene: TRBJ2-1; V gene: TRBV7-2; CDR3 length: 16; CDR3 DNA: TGTGCCAGCAGCCCCCAAGGGGCGGGAGTCTACAATGAGCAGTTCTTC; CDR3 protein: CASSPQGAGVYNEQFF
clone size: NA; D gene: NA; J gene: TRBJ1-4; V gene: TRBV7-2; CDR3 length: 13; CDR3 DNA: TGTGCCAGCAGCAATGGAGGAGGCGAAAAACTGTTTTTT; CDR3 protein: CASSNGGGEKLFF
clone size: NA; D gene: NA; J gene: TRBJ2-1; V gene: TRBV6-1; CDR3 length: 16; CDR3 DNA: TGTGCCAGCAGTGAAGTTCCAGTAACTCCCTACAATGAGCAGTTCTTC; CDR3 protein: CASSEVPVTPYNEQFF
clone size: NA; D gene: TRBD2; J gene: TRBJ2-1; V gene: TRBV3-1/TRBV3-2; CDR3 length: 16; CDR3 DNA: TGTGCCAGCAGCCAAGGGACTAGCGGAGGGTACAATGAGCAGTTCTTC; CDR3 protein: CASSQGTSGGYNEQFF
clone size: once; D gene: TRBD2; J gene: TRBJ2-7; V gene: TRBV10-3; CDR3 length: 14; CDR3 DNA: TGTGCCATCAGTGATAGCGGGGGAAACTACGAGCAGTACTTC; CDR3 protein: CAISDSGGNYEQYF
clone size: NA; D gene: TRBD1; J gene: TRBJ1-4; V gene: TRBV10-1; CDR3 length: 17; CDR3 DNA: TGCGCCAGCAGTGAGTCGACTGACAGGGGGTCGAATGAAAAACTGTTTTTT; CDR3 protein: CASSESTDRGSNEKLFF
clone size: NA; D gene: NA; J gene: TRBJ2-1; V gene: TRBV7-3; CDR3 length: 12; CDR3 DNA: TGTGCCAGCAGCTTAAATACAGTTGAGCAGTTCTTC; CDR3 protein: CASSLNTVEQFF
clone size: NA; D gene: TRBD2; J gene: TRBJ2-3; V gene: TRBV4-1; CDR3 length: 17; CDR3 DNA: TGCGCCAGCAGCCAAGATGGGACTAGCGGGGCAGTAGATACGCAGTATTTT; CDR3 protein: CASSQDGTSGAVDTQYF
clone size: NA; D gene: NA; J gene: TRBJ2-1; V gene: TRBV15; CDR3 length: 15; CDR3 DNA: TGTGCCACCAGCAGAGTTGCAGGCTCCTACAATGAGCAGTTCTTC; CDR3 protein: CATSRVAGSYNEQFF
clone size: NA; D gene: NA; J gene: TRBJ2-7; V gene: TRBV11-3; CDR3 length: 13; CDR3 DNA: TGTGCCAGCAGCTTAGTACAGGGCGGCGAGCAGTACTTC; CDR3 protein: CASSLVQGGEQYF
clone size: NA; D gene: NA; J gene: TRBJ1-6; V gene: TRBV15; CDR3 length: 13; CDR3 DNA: TGTGCCACCAGCAGAGATCGAGCCTCACCCCTCCACTTT; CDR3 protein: CATSRDRASPLHF
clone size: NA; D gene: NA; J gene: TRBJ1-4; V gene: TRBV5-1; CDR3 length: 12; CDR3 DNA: TGCGCCAGCAGCTTGGGACAGGAAAAACTGTTTTTT; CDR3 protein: CASSLGQEKLFF
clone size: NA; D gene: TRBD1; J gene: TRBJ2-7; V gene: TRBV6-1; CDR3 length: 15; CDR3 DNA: TGTGCCAGCAGTGAAGTGGGGACAGGGGGCTACGAGCAGTACTTC; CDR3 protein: CASSEVGTGGYEQYF
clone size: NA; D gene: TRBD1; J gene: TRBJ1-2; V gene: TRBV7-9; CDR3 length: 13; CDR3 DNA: TGTACCAGCAGCCTACCGACAGGGGGTGGCTACACCTTC; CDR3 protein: CTSSLPTGGGYTF
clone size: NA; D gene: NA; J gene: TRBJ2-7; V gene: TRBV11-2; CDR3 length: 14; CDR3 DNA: TGTGCCAGCAGCTTAGAATTGACGGACTACGAGCAGTACTTC; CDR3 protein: CASSLELTDYEQYF
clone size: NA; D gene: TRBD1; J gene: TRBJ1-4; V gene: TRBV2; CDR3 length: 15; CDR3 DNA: TGTGCCAGCAGTGAAGCGCCAGGGGGCTTGGAAAAACTGTTTTTT; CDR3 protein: CASSEAPGGLEKLFF
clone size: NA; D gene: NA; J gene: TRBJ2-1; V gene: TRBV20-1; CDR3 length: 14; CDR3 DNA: TGCAGTGCCAGTAAGCGGAACTCCTACAATGAGCAGTTCTTC; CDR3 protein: CSASKRNSYNEQFF
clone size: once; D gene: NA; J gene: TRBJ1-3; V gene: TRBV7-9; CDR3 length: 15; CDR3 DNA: TGTGCCAGCAGCTTAGTTCGGAACTCTGGAAACACCATATATTTT; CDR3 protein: CASSLVRNSGNTIYF
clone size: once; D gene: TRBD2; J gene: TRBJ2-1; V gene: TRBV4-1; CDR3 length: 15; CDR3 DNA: TGCGCCAGCAGCCAAGAGAGACTAGCGGGGGGTGAGCAGTTCTTC; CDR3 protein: CASSQERLAGGEQFF
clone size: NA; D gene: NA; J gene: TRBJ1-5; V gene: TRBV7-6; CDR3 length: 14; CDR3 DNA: TGTGCCAGCAGCTTAGGGGGCGGCAATCAGCCCCAGCATTTT; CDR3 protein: CASSLGGGNQPQHF
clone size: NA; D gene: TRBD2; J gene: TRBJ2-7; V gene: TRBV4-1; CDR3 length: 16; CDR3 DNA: TGCGCCAGCAGCCAAGCTCTAGCGGGGATCTCCTACGAGCAGTACTTC; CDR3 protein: CASSQALAGISYEQYF
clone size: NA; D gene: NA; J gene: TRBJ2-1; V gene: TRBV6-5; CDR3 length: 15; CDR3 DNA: TGTGCCAGCAGAAGAGCGGTAAGCTCCTACAATGAGCAGTTCTTC; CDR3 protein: CASRRAVSSYNEQFF
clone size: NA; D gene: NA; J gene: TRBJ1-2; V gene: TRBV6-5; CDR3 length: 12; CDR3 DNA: TGTGCCAGCACGGTCGGAAACTATGGCTACACCTTC; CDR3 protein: CASTVGNYGYTF
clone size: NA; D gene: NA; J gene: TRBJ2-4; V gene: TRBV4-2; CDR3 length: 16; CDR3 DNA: TGTGCCAGCAGCGCGGGACAACTCCTAGCCAAAAACATTCAGTACTTC; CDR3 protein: CASSAGQLLAKNIQYF
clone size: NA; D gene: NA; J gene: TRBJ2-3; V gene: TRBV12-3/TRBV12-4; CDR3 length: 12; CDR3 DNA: TGTGCCAGCAGTTTAGGGGGGGATACGCAGTATTTT; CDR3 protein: CASSLGGDTQYF
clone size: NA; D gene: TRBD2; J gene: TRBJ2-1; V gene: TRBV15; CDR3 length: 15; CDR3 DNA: TGTGCCACCAGCACATCTAGCGGGGGGGCAAATGAGCAGTTCTTC; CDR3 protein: CATSTSSGGANEQFF
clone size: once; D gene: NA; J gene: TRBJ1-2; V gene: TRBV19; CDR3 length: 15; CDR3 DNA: TGTGCCAGTAGTCTCAGGACAGATCTCAACTATGGCTACACCTTC; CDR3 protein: CASSLRTDLNYGYTF
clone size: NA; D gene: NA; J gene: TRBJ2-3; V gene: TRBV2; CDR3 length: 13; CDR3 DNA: TGTGCCAGCATGAATCCGGGCACAGATACGCAGTATTTT; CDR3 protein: CASMNPGTDTQYF
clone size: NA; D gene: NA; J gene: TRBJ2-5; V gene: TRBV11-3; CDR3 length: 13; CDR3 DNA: TGTGCCAGCAGCCCCCCCAGCCTAGAGACCCAGTACTTC; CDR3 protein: CASSPPSLETQYF
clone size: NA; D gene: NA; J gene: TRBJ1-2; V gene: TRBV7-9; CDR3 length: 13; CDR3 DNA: TGTGCCAGCAGCTTAGGGGGCGAATATGGCTACACCTTC; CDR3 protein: CASSLGGEYGYTF
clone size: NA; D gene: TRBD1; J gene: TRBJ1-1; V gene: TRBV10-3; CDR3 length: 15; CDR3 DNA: TGTGCCATCAGTGAGACTGACAGGGTGAACACTGAAGCTTTCTTT; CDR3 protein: CAISETDRVNTEAFF
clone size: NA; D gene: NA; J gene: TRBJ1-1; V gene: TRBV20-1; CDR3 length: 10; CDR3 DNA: TGCAGTGCCCGGACGGAAGGGGCTTTCTTT; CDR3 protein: CSARTEGAFF
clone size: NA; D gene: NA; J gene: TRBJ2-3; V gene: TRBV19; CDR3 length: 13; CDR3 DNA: TGTGCCAGTAGCCTCCCCTTCACAGATACGCAGTATTTT; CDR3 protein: CASSLPFTDTQYF
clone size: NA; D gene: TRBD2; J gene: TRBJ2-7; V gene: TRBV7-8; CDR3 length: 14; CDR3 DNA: TGTGCCAGCAGCTTACAAGGACTAGCCTACGAGCAGTACTTC; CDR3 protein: CASSLQGLAYEQYF
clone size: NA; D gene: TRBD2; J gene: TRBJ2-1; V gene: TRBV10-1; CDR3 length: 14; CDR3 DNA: TGCGCCAGCAGTCGCGGGGGCTCCTACAATGAGCAGTTCTTC; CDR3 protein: CASSRGGSYNEQFF
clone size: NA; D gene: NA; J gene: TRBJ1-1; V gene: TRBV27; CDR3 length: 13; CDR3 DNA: TGTGCCAGCAGTTGGGACCGGAACACTGAAGCTTTCTTT; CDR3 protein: CASSWDRNTEAFF
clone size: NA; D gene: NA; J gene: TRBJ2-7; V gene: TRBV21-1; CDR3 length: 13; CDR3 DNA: TGTGCCAGCAGCAAACCTAGTCACCACGAGCAGTACTTC; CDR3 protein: CASSKPSHHEQYF
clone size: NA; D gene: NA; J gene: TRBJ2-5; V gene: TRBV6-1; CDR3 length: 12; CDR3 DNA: TGTGCCAGCAGTGAAGACAGGGAGACCCAGTACTTC; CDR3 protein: CASSEDRETQYF
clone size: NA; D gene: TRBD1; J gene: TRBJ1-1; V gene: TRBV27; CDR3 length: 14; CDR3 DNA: TGTGCCAGCAGCCGGGACAGGGGGTTCACTGAAGCTTTCTTT; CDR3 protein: CASSRDRGFTEAFF